This T cell receptor (beta chain) was profiled in a study of shared clonotypes between healthy human individuals (dated by TCRdb to about 2020). Regarding the complete study: A couple of women and a few men aged 18 to 49 years were included in the cohort. For each donor, three plates each were used for CD4 naive and CD4 memory, two plates were used for CD8 naive, and one plate was used for CD8 memory. Blood TCR repertoires of a handful of healthy adults were deeply sequenced to estimate repertoire size and the extent of clonotype sharing between individuals. Different laboratories and diverse techniques were used to prepare libraries and sequence TCR repertoires, to increase sequencing depth and limit assay-specific biases. Leukapheresis yielded between about 0.9 and 9.5 billion PBMCs per donor.

Per the germline V gene, LGHNA is the CDR1 and YSLEER is the CDR2. Trimming takes 0 bases from V and 7 bases from J, and the germline ends sit 22 bases apart. The CDR3 starts with the cysteine, ends with the phenylalanine, and has 17 residues. Only CDR3 DNA is held: 51 bases, read in frame from base 1. CD8 naive samples consisted of CD45RO-negative cells that were positively selected for CCR7, yielding a CD45RA+CCR7+ population without TemRA cells. Healthy HIV-negative adults with no recently reported acute infections or vaccinations were included as donors. Every donor was a Caucasian adult residing in Nashville, Tennessee, USA. Blood was collected by leukapheresis, and PBMCs were isolated by Ficoll-Histopaque density gradient centrifugation and then cryopreserved in liquid nitrogen vapor phase. Analytical flow cytometry was used to check the purity and quantity of every magnetically sorted T cell population. Genomic DNA was isolated from each sorted fraction and quantified by UV absorbance on a Nanodrop 2000c.

TCR CDR3 regions were amplified from genomic DNA by multiplex PCR using the deep immunoSEQ assay. Extracted genomic DNA from each cell subset was spread evenly across all wells of several immunoSEQ 96-well plates, with each plate serving as a replicate. Each replicate PCR for sorted subsets received 200 ng genomic DNA, equal to some 32,000 T cell genomes. The purified libraries were quantified using a Qubit 3.0 fluorometer, sized with a Bioanalyzer 2100, and then quantified again using the KAPA Library Quantification kit. Every immunoSEQ 96-well plate was sequenced on a dedicated single-read 150-cycle Illumina NextSeq 550 flow cell. The paper's data handling went like this. Because only junctional sequences without quality scores were contained in the immunoSEQ output, filtering matching that applied to full-length reads could not be performed. Sequences were annotated with PyIR, a Python wrapper for IgBLAST v1.9, using IMGT germline references to assign V/J genes and CDR3. Reads were removed for weak V/J assignments (E-value above 1e-6), missing CDR3, stop codons, out-of-frame junctions, or ambiguous translated residues. V3J clonotypes were defined as sequences sharing the same inferred V gene, J gene, and CDR3 amino acid sequence. Percentage overlap between repertoires was computed as shared unique clonotypes divided by the size of the smaller repertoire. Repertoire richness was assessed with RTK rarefaction, the Chao1 estimator, and Recon v2.1 estimates of unobserved clonotypes. For all TCRbeta clonotypes obtained by the gDNA method from a few donors, generation probabilities were computed with OLGA. The clones in this table, taken by TCRdb from immuneACCESS, are in-frame only. Not every clone is retained; where verified, under half of the shortfall comes from an unresolved V gene, and the cause of the rest is unknown. From that table come the V and J calls and clone size; the DNA was used to work out D and trimming. The sample profile shows around 2,000,000 clones; approximately 94% of them were found once. 0.85% to 1.2% of the sample belongs to the ten largest clones.

Worth noting for this clone: Its antigen specificity is not known. No qualities accompany the bases; no much larger clone lies one base away.

Overall results and qualifications from the work: Pairwise subsampling indicated that sequencing depth was expected to affect the degree of clonotype sharing among donors. When a handful of donors were compared, the shared fraction of clonotypes was about 5.4% for naive CD4, more than 3% for naive CD8, roughly 2.3% for memory CD4, and roughly 0.43% for memory CD8. Compared with non-shared clonotypes, clonotypes shared by all four sorted-subset donors had higher generation probabilities. Naive subsets generally had larger estimated clonotype richness than memory subsets did. Even with the large sequencing depth, rarefaction of the sorted-subset datasets indicated that sequencing was incomplete. Because the study included only a small number of donors, the genetic and exposure-history diversity represented was limited. Sampling was restricted to blood, and TCR repertoires in tissue are likely to differ from TCR repertoires in blood.

The sequencing input was naive CD8+ T cells sorted from blood. This specimen's cell subset or site label, per the study, means: CD45RA+CCR7+. The sequence was obtained from a man between 18 and 29 years old in good health. The rearrangement combines TRBV4-3 with TRBJ2-7; tentative D gene TRBD2, with 5 bases matching. The CDR3 in this case is CASSQEYEGLPFEEQYF. The sequenced DNA: TGCGCCAGCAGCCAAGAATACGAGGGCCTACCTTTTGAGGAGCAGTACTTC.